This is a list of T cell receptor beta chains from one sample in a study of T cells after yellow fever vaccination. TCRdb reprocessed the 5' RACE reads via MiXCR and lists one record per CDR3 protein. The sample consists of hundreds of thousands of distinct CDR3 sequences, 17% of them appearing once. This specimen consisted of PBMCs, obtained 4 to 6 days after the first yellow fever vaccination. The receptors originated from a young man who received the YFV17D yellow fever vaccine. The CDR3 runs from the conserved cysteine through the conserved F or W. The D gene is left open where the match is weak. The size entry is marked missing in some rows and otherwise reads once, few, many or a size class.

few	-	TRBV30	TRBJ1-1	TGTGCCTGGAGTCGAGTGAACACTGAAGCTTTCTTT	CAWSRVNTEAFF
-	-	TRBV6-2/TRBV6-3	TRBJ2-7	TGTGCCGCCTCAGGGGCCAGGAGCTCCTACGAGCAGTACTTC	CAASGARSSYEQYF
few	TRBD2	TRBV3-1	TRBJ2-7	TGTGCCAGCAGCCAGGTTCCTAGCGGGGGCGGCGAGCAGTACTTC	CASSQVPSGGGEQYF
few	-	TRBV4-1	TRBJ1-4	TGCGCCAGCAGCCGCGGATGGACTCCTAATGAAAAACTGTTTTTT	CASSRGWTPNEKLFF
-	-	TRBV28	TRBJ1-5	TGTGCCAGCACCCATCGCCGCGGATGGAATCAGCCCCAGAATTTT	CASTHRRGWNQPQNF
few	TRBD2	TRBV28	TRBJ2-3	TGTGCCAGCCATCCGGGGGGTGCAGATACGCAGTATTTT	CASHPGGADTQYF
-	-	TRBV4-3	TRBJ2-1	TGCGCCAGCAGCCAAGATGCAGGTGATGAGCAGTTCTTC	CASSQDAGDEQFF
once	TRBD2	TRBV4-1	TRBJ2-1	TGCGCCAGCAGCCGAGTAGTGGGGGGGACGGATGAGCAGTTCTTC	CASSRVVGGTDEQFF
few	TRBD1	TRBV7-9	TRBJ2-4	TGTGCCAGCAGCTTAGGACAGGGGATTCACATTCAGTACTTC	CASSLGQGIHIQYF
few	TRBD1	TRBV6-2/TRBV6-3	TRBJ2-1	TGTGCCAGCAGTGTGGACAGGGGGCTTGTGAATGAGCAGTTCTTC	CASSVDRGLVNEQFF
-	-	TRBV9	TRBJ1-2	TGTGCCAGCAGCGTAGATTACGGCAGAATTAACTATGGCTACACCTTC	CASSVDYGRINYGYTF
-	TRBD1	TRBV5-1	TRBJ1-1	TGCGCCAGCAGCTTAGGGGGAACAGGGGGTAGTTTTGAAGCTTTCTTT	CASSLGGTGGSFEAFF
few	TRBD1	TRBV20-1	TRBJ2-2	TGCAGTGCTACAGGACAGGGGGATACCGGGGAGCTGTTTTTT	CSATGQGDTGELFF
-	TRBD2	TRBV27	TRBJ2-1	TGTGCCAGCAGTTTTAGCGGGGGGACCATCTACAATGAGCAGTTCTTC	CASSFSGGTIYNEQFF
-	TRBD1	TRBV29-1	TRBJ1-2	TGCAGCGTAGCCTGGACAGGGGGCTATGGCTACACCTTC	CSVAWTGGYGYTF
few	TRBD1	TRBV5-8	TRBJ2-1	TGTGCCAGCAGCCCGCTCAGGCAGGGGGACGTCAATGAGCAGTTCTTC	CASSPLRQGDVNEQFF
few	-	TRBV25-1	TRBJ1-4	TGTGCCAGCAGTGGGATGGGGGGCGGGGAAAAACTGTTTTTT	CASSGMGGGEKLFF
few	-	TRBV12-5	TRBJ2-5	TGTGCTAGTGGTTCTCAGAGGGGGGGGGAGACCCAGTACTTC	CASGSQRGGETQYF
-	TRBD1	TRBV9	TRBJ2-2	TGTGCCAGCAGCCTAACCCGGGACAGGGCTTTCGGGGAGCTGTTTTTT	CASSLTRDRAFGELFF
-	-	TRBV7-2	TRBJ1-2	TGTGCCAGCAGCTTAACGCGGGGGCTCCAATATGGCTACACCTTC	CASSLTRGLQYGYTF
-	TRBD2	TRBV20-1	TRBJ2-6	TGCAGTGCCACCCATAGCGGGGCTGGGGCCAACGTCCTGACTTTC	CSATHSGAGANVLTF
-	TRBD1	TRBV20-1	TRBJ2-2	TGCAGTGCGAGAGAGGGGGGCAGGGGGCATTTCGGACCGAACACCGGGGAGCTGTTTTTT	CSAREGGRGHFGPNTGELFF
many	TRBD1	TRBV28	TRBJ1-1	TGTGCCAGCAGTCACAGGGACAGGGGGATTCGGGCTTTCTTT	CASSHRDRGIRAFF
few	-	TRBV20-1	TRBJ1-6	TGCAGTGCTAGAGATCCGGCAGGATATAATTCACCCCTCCACTTT	CSARDPAGYNSPLHF
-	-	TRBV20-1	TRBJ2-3	TGCAGTGCTAGAGATAGATCGGAGGGGACTGCAGTCCCCGGAGCGCAGTATTTT	CSARDRSEGTAVPGAQYF
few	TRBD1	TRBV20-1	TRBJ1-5	TGCAGTGCTAACCCGGGACAGGGATTTGAGCCCCAGCATTTT	CSANPGQGFEPQHF
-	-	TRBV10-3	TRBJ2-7	TGTGCCATCAGTGAGTCCCTCGGGAGTTCCTACGAGCAGTACTTC	CAISESLGSSYEQYF
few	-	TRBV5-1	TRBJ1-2	TGCGCCAGCAGCCTAGAAACGGACTATGGCTACACCTTC	CASSLETDYGYTF
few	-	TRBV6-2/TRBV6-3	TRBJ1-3	TGTGCCAGCAGTTACTCGTATGCGACAGCGCCTGGACCCGGAAACACCATATATTTT	CASSYSYATAPGPGNTIYF
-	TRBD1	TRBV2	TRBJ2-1	TGTGCCAGCCACCGGCGGGACAGGGGCAATGAGCAGTTCTTC	CASHRRDRGNEQFF
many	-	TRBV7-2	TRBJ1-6	TGTGCCAGCAGCTTAGGGGGCGAAGGCGGCTCACCCCTCCACTTT	CASSLGGEGGSPLHF
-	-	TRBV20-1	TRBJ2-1	TGCAGTGCTAGAGGGGGGGCCCCGGACAAGGAGTTCAATGAGCAGTTCTTC	CSARGGAPDKEFNEQFF
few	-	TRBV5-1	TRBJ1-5	TGCGCCAGCAGCTGGGGGACGGATCAGCCCCAGCATTTT	CASSWGTDQPQHF
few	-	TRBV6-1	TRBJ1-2	TGTGCCAGTCAAAGGGGGGGGCTCGATGGCTACACCTTC	CASQRGGLDGYTF
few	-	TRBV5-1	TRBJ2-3	TGCGCCAGCAGCCCGGGTGGCAGCCGAAGCACAGATACGCAGTATTTT	CASSPGGSRSTDTQYF
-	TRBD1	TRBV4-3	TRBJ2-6	TGCGCCAGCAGCCAAGAGGCACAGGGGTTCTCCCCTGGGGCCAACGTCCTGACTTTC	CASSQEAQGFSPGANVLTF
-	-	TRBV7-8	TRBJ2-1	TGTGCCAGCAGCTTTCCGAGAGCCGGATCCTACAATGAGCAGTTCTTC	CASSFPRAGSYNEQFF
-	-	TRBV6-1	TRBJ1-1	TGTGCCAGCAGTGGCCCCGGGTGGAACACTGAAGCTTTCTTT	CASSGPGWNTEAFF
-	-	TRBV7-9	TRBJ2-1	TGTGCCAGCAGCTTAGATCGTGAGCAGTTCTTC	CASSLDREQFF
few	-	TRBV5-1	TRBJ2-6	TGCGCCAGCAGCCCGCTCAGGATTGACGGAGCCAACGTCCTGACTTTC	CASSPLRIDGANVLTF
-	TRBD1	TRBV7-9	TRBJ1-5	TGTGCCAGCAGCTTGACAGGGAAGAATCAGCCCCAGCATTTT	CASSLTGKNQPQHF
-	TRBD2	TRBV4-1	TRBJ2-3	TGCGCCAGCAGCCAAGTTTGGACTAGCGGGGGCCGCACAGATACGCAGTATTTT	CASSQVWTSGGRTDTQYF
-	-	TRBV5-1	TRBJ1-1	TGCGCCAGCAGCTGGGGAACTGAGGGGACTGAAGCTTTCTTT	CASSWGTEGTEAFF
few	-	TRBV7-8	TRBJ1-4	TGTGCCAGCAGCTTAGAGGGTCGGACCGGAAAACTGTTTTTT	CASSLEGRTGKLFF
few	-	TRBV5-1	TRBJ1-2	TGCGCCAGCAGCTTGGAATTAGGCTATGGCTACACCTTC	CASSLELGYGYTF
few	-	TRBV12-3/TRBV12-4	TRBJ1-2	TGTGCCAGCAGAGACTCAGGGTCCGGCTATGGCTACACCTTC	CASRDSGSGYGYTF
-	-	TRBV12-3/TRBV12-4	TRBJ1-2	TGTGCCAGCAGTTCGGTGTCAGTACCTAACTATGGCTACACCTTC	CASSSVSVPNYGYTF
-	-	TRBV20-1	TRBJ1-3	TGCTGTACTTTAAGAGGCTCTGGAAACACCATATATTTT	CCTLRGSGNTIYF
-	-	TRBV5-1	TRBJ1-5	TGCGCCAGCAGCTTATATGGGGATAGCAATCAGCCCCAGCATTTT	CASSLYGDSNQPQHF
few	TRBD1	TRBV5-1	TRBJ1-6	TGCGCCAGCAGCGCTTGGGAGGGGGCGGATTCACCCCTCCACTTT	CASSAWEGADSPLHF
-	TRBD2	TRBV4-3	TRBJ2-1	TGCGCCAGCAGCCAAGTAGTGTCTCGGGGGGGCGGCGAGCAGTTCTTC	CASSQVVSRGGGEQFF
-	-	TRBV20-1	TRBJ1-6	TGCAGTGCTAGAGACCGAGGATCAGGGGCATATAATTCACCCCTCCACTTT	CSARDRGSGAYNSPLHF
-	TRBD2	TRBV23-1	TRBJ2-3	TGCCCCAGCAGGGACCCAGCGGGGGGGCCCAAGGATACGCAGTATTTT	CPSRDPAGGPKDTQYF
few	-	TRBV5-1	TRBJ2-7	TGCGCCAGCAGCGGAACGACAGGCTACGAGCAGTACTTC	CASSGTTGYEQYF
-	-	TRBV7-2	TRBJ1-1	TGTGCCAGCAGCGCCGCTCCAGGGTACACTGAAGCTTTCTTT	CASSAAPGYTEAFF